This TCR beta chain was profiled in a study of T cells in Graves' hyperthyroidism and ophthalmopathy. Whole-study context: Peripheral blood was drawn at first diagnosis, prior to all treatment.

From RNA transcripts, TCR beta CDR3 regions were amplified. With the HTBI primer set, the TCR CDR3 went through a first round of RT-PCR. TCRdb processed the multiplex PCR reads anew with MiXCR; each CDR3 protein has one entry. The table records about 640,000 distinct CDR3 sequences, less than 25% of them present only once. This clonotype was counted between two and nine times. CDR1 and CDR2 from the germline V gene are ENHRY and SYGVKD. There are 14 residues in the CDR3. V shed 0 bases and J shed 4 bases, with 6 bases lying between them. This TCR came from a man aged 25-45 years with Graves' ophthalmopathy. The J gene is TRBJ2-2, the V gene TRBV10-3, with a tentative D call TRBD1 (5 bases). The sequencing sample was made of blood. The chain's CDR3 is CAISESGLTGELFF. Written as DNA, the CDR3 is TGTGCCATCAGTGAGTCGGGGCTCACCGGGGAGCTGTTTTTT.